This T cell receptor beta chain is drawn from a study of blood T cell repertoires in COVID-19. Study information: PBMCs, B-cell-depleted T cells, or T cells provided the cDNA or gDNA that made up the material.

Sequencing was performed with immunoSEQ multiplex PCR; in TCRdb, only in-frame clones are kept and a portion is missing. This table has more than 60,000 clones, around 74% appearing once. Germline V gene sequence: CDR1 SGDLS, CDR2 YYNGEE. The CDR3 extends over 14 amino acids. Trimming took 4 bases from V and 4 from J, leaving 13 bases between them. Sequencing was carried out using peripheral blood. The chain couples TRBV9 to TRBJ2-3, with a possible D match to TRBD2 (6 bases). The sequence derives from a human donor with acute or convalescent COVID-19. The donor label of this sample is uncertain. CDR3 nucleotides: TGTGCCAGCAGCCCGAGGGCTAGCGCAGATACGCAGTATTTT. Translation: CASSPRASADTQYF.